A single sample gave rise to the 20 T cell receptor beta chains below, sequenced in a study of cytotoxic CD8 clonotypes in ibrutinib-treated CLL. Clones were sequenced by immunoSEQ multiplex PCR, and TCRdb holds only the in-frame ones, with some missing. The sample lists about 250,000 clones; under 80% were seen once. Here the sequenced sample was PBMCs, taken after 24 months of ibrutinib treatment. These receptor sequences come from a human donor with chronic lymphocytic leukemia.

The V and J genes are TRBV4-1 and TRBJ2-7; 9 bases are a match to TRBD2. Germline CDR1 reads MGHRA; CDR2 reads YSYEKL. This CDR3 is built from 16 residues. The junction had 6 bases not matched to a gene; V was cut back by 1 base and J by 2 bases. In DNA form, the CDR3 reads TGCGCCAGCAGCCAAGGACTAGCGGAGGAAGCCTACGAGCAGTACTTC. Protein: CASSQGLAEEAYEQYF.

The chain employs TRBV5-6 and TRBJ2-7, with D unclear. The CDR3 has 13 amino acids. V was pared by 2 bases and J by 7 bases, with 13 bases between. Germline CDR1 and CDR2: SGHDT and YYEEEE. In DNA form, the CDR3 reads TGTGCCAGCAGCTTATGGGCCTCGGCGGAGCAGTACTTC. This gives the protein CASSLWASAEQYF.

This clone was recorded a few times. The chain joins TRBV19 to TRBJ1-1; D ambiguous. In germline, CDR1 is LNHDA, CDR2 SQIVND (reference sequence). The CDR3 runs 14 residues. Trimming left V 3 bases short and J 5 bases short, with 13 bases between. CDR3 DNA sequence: TGTGCCAGTAGTATCGCCCCGGGCGTAACTGAAGCTTTCTTT. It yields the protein CASSIAPGVTEAFF.

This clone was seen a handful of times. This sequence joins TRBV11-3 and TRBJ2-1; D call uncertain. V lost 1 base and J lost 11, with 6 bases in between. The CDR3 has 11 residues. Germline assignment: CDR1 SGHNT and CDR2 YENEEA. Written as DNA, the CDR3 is TGTGCCAGCAGCTTAGGGGAAAAGCAGTTCTTC. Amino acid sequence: CASSLGEKQFF.

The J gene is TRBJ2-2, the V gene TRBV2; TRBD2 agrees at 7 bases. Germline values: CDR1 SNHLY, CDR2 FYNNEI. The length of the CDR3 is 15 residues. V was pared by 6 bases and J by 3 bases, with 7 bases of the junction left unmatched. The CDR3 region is CASRGGSRDTGELFF. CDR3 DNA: TGTGCCAGCAGGGGCGGGAGTAGGGACACCGGGGAGCTGTTTTTT.

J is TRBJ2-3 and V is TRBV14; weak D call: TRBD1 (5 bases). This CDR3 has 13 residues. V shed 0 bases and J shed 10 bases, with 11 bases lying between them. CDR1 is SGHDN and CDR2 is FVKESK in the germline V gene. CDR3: CASSQESGQAQYF. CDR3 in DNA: TGTGCCAGCAGCCAAGAGTCAGGGCAGGCGCAGTATTTT.

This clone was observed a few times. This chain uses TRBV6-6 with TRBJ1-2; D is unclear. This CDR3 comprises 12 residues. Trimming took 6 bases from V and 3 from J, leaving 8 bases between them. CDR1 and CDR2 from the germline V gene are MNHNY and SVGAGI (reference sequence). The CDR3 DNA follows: TGTGCCAGCAGACGGACTGACTATGGCTACACCTTC. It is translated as CASRRTDYGYTF.

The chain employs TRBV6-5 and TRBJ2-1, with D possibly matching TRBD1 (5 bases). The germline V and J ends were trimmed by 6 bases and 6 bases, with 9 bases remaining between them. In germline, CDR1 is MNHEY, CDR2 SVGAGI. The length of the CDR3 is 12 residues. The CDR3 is CASRIDSNEQFF. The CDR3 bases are TGTGCCAGCAGAATTGACAGCAATGAGCAGTTCTTC.

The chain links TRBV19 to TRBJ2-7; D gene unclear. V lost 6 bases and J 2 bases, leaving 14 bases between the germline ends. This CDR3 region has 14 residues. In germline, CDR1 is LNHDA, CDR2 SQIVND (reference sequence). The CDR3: CASSISDVTYEQYF. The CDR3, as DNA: TGTGCCAGTAGCATATCGGACGTTACCTACGAGCAGTACTTC. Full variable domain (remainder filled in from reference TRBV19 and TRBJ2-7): DGGITQSPKYLFRKEGQNVTLSCEQNLNHDAMYWYRQDPGQGLRLIYYSQIVNDFQKGDIAEGYSVSREKKESFPLTVTSAQKNPTAFYLCASSISDVTYEQYFGPGTRLTVT.

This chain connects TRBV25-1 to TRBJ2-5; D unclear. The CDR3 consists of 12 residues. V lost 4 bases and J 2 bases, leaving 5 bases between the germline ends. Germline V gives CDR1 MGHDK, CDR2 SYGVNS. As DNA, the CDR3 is TGTGCCAGCAGTGTCTCACAAGAGACCCAGTACTTC. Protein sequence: CASSVSQETQYF.

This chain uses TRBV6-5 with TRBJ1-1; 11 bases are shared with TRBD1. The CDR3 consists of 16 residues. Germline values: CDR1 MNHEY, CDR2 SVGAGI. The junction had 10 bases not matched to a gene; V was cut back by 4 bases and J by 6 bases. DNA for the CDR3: TGTGCCAGCAGTTCAGCACCGGGACAGGGGGTACCTGAAGCTTTCTTT. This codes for CASSSAPGQGVPEAFF.

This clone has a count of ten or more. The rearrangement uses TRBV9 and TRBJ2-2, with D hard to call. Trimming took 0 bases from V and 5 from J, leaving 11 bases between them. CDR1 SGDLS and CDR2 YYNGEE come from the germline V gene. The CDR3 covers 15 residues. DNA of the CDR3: TGTGCCAGCAGCGTAGAAGAGAAGAAGACCGGGGAGCTGTTTTTT. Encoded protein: CASSVEEKKTGELFF.

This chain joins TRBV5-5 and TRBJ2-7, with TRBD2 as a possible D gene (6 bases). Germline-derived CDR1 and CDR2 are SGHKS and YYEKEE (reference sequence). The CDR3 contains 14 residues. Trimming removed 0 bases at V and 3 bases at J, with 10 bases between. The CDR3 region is CASSLVGLGYEQYF. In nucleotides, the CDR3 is TGTGCCAGCAGCTTGGTGGGACTGGGCTACGAGCAGTACTTC. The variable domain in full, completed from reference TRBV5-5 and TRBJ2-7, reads DAGVTQSPTHLIKTRGQQVTLRCSPISGHKSVSWYQQVLGQGPQFIFQYYEKEERGRGNFPDRFSARQFPNYSSELNVNALLLGDSALYLCASSLVGLGYEQYFGPGTRLTVT.

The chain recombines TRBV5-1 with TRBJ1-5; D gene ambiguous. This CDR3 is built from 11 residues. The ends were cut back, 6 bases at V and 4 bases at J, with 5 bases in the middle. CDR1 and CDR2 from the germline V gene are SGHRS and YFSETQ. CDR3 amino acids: CASNRNQPQHF. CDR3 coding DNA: TGCGCCAGCAACCGAAATCAGCCCCAGCATTTT.

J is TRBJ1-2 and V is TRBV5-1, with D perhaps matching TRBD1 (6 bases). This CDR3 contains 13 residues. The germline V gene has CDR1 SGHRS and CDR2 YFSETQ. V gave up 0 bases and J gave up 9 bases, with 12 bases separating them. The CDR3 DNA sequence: TGCGCCAGCAGCTTGGACAGGGTTGGGAGCTACACCTTC. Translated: CASSLDRVGSYTF.

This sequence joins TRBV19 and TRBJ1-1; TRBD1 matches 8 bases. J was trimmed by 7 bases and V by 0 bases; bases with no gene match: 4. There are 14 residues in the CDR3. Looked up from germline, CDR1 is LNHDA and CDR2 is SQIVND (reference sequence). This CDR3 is CASSIDLDRGEAFF. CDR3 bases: TGTGCCAGTAGTATAGACCTCGACAGGGGTGAAGCTTTCTTT.

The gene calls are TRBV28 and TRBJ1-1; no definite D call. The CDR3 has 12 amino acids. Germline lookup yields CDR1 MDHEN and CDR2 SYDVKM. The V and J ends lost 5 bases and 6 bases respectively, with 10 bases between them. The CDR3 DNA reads TGTGCCAGCAGTGCCGGTACATCTGAAGCTTTCTTT. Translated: CASSAGTSEAFF. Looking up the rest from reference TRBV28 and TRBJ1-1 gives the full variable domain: DVKVTQSSRYLVKRTGEKVFLECVQDMDHENMFWYRQDPGLGLRLIYFSYDVKMKEKGDIPEGYSVSREKKERFSLILESASTNQTSMYLCASSAGTSEAFFGQGTRLTVV.

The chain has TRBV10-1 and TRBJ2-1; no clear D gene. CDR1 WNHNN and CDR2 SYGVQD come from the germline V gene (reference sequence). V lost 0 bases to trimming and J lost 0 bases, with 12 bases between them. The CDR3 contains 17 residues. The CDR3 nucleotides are TGCGCCAGCAGTGAGTCGAGGACGGTGAGCTCCTACAATGAGCAGTTCTTC. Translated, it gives CASSESRTVSSYNEQFF.

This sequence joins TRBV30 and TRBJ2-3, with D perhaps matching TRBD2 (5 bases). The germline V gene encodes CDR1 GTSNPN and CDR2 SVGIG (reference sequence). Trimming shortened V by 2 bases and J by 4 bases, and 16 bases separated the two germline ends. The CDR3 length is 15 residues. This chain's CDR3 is CAWSLGGVGPDTQYF. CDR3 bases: TGTGCCTGGAGTCTCGGAGGTGTTGGACCAGATACGCAGTATTTT.

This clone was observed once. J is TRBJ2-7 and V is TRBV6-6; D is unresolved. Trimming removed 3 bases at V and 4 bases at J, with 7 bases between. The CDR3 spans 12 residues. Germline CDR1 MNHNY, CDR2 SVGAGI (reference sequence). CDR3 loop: CASSYMGYEQYF. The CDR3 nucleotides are TGTGCCAGCAGTTATATGGGATACGAGCAGTACTTC.